This paragraph covers one T cell receptor (beta chain) sequence. The antigen is unknown. Trimming removed 1 base at V and 9 bases at J, with 7 bases between. Germline loops: CDR1 LNHDA, CDR2 SQIVND (reference sequence). The CDR3 is made up of 12 amino acids. Clones were read by immunoSEQ multiplex PCR, and TCRdb kept only the in-frame ones, dropping some. The sample contains roughly 12,000 clones, approximately 90% of which appear only once. The sample is drawn from a study of OX40 agonist ivuxolimab in advanced cancers. General study points: A proportion of nonresponders additionally exhibited low normalized T-cell clonal expansion.

This sequence joins TRBV19 and TRBJ2-1; unclear D gene. Sample: CD4+ or CD8+ T cells sorted from blood, taken in a trial of the OX40 agonist ivuxolimab. This TCR was sampled from an adult with an advanced solid tumor such as melanoma, head and neck, liver or kidney cancer. CDR3 coding DNA: TGTGCCAGTAGTATAGGCCAGGTTGAGCAGTTCTTC. Translated, it gives CASSIGQVEQFF.